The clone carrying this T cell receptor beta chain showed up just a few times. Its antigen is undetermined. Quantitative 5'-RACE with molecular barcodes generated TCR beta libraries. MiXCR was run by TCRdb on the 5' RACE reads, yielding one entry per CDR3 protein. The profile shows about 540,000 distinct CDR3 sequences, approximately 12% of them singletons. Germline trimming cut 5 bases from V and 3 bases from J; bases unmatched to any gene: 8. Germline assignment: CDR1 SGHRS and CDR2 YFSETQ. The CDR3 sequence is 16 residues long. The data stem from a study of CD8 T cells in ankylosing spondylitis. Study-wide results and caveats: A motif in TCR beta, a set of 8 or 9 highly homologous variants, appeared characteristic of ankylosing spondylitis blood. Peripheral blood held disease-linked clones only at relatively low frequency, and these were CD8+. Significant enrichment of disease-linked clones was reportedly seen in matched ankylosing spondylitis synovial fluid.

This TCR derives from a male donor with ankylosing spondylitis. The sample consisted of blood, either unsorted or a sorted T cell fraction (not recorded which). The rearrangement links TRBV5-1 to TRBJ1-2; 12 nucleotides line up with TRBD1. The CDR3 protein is CASSFGTGGTHYGYTF. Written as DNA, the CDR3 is TGCGCCAGCAGTTTCGGGACAGGGGGCACTCACTATGGCTACACCTTC.